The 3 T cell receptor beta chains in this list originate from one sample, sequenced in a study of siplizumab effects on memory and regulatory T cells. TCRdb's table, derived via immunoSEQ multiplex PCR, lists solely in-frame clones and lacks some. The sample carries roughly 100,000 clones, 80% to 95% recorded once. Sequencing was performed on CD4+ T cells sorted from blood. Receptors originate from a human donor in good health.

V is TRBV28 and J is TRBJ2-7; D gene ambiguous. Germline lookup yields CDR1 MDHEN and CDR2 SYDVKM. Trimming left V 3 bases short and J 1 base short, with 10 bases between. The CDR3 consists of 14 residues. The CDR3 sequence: CASSFSRLSYEQYF. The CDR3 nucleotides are TGTGCCAGCAGTTTCTCGCGTCTATCCTACGAGCAGTACTTC.

CDR3 in DNA: TGTGCCAGCAGCCCAACTGGGCAGGGAGCTTATGGCTACACCTTC. Translated, it gives CASSPTGQGAYGYTF. V is TRBV9 and J is TRBJ1-2, with a possible D match to TRBD1 (5 bases). The CDR3 loop spans 15 amino acids. Germline-derived CDR1 and CDR2 are SGDLS and YYNGEE. The V end was cut by 4 bases, the J end by 5 bases, with 18 bases between.

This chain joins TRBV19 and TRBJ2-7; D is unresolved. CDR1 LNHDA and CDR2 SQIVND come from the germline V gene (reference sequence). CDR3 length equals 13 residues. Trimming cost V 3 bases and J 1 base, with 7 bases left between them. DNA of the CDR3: TGTGCCAGTAGTATCGTCGGATCCTACGAGCAGTACTTC. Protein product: CASSIVGSYEQYF.